Listed below are T cell receptor beta chains from one sample, sequenced in a study of T-cell memory formation after mild COVID-19. TCRdb passed the 5' RACE reads through MiXCR, listing each CDR3 protein once. The data contain about 29,000 distinct CDR3 sequences, around 12% of them seen just once; the ten biggest clones take up nearly 15%. The sample taken for sequencing was PBMCs or a T cell subset sorted from them (not recorded which). The receptors derive from an adult woman who had mild COVID-19 (a few samples of this study predate the infection). Cell type and time point are not known. Both conserved end residues are part of each CDR3. Each record gives: D gene, V gene, clone size, J gene, CDR3 DNA, CDR3 protein. A D gene is named only where the DNA matches it firmly. Only some rows state a clone size, as once, few, many or a class for expanded clones.

-	TRBV12-3/TRBV12-4	many	TRBJ2-7	TGTGCCAGCAGTTTGTTCGGGGGATCCTACGAGCAGTACTTC	CASSLFGGSYEQYF
-	TRBV7-9	many	TRBJ1-2	TGTGCCACTCTCGGCGGGGCTAACTATGGCTACACCTTC	CATLGGANYGYTF
-	TRBV27	many	TRBJ2-7	TGTGCCAGCAGTTTAGCGTCGGCGGCCTTTCTCTACGAGCAGTACTTC	CASSLASAAFLYEQYF
TRBD2	TRBV20-1	many	TRBJ2-5	TGCAGTGCCAGGACTAGCGGGTTAGCCCAAGAGACCCAGTACTTC	CSARTSGLAQETQYF
-	TRBV19	many	TRBJ2-5	TGTGCCAGTAGTATTGATCACAGCCAAGAGACCCAGTACTTC	CASSIDHSQETQYF
TRBD1	TRBV5-1	many	TRBJ2-7	TGCGCCAGCAGCCCGTGGGACAGGGAAATGTACGAGCAGTACTTC	CASSPWDREMYEQYF
TRBD2	TRBV6-5	many	TRBJ2-1	TGTGCCAGCAGTTACCGGATGGCGGGAGGGGTTGGCAATGAGCAGTTCTTC	CASSYRMAGGVGNEQFF
TRBD1	TRBV5-1	many	TRBJ2-3	TGCGCCAGCGGGACAGGGCGCACAGATACGCAGTATTTT	CASGTGRTDTQYF
-	TRBV5-1	many	TRBJ2-3	TGCGCCAGTACTACTGGACAGTCCACAGATACGCAGTATTTT	CASTTGQSTDTQYF
-	TRBV7-9	medium-sized	TRBJ1-1	TGTGCCAGCAGCTTTCCTGGCACTGAAGCTTTCTTT	CASSFPGTEAFF
-	TRBV24-1	many	TRBJ2-3	TGTGCCACCGGGGGGAGGACGGTGAACACAGATACGCAGTATTTT	CATGGRTVNTDTQYF
TRBD2	TRBV6-5	many	TRBJ2-1	TGTGCCAGCTCGACTAGCGGGAGATATGAGCAGTTCTTC	CASSTSGRYEQFF
-	TRBV6-2/TRBV6-3	many	TRBJ1-5	TGTGCCAGCAGTGGGGGCTGGGGGGCAGCGAGCAATCAGCCCCAGCATTTT	CASSGGWGAASNQPQHF
TRBD1	TRBV2	few	TRBJ2-7	TGTGCCAGCAGGGGACAGGGGGTCTACGAGCAGTACTTC	CASRGQGVYEQYF
TRBD2	TRBV7-8	many	TRBJ2-4	TGTGCCAGCAGCTCCGGGACTAGCGGGGGGGCCCTAAACATTCAGTACTTC	CASSSGTSGGALNIQYF
TRBD2	TRBV12-3/TRBV12-4	many	TRBJ2-3	TGTGCCAGCAGTTTAACGGGGGGGCCCGATACGCAGTATTTT	CASSLTGGPDTQYF
-	TRBV7-8	many	TRBJ2-1	TGTGCCAGCAGTTCCAACGGGAGAACCGCCTACAATGAGCAGTTCTTC	CASSSNGRTAYNEQFF
-	TRBV7-2	many	TRBJ2-7	TGTGCCAGCAGCTTAGCACCAGGCCTAGAGGAGCAGTACTTC	CASSLAPGLEEQYF
-	TRBV7-2	-	TRBJ2-1	TGTGCCAGCAGTGGCAATTTCAATGAGCAGTTCTTC	CASSGNFNEQFF
TRBD2	TRBV9	-	TRBJ2-2	TGTGCCAGCAGCGTCAGTAGCGGGGGGGCCGACACCGGGGAGCTGTTTTTT	CASSVSSGGADTGELFF
TRBD2	TRBV4-1	many	TRBJ2-7	TGCGCCAGCAGCCGATTCGCACCGGGACTAGCGGGCCGTAGCTCCTACGAGCAGTACTTC	CASSRFAPGLAGRSSYEQYF
TRBD2	TRBV7-2	many	TRBJ2-1	TGTGCCACAACCCGGGGGGGGGCCTACAATGAGCAGTTCTTC	CATTRGGAYNEQFF
-	TRBV5-1	many	TRBJ2-3	TGCGCCAGCAGCGCAGTCCACGTGGGGGGTGATACGCAGTATTTT	CASSAVHVGGDTQYF
-	TRBV20-1	many	TRBJ1-1	TGCAGTGCCCGGACGGGGCGCGGCACTGAAGCTTTCTTT	CSARTGRGTEAFF
TRBD1	TRBV6-6	many	TRBJ1-1	TGTGCCAGCAGTTACCCGGACAGGGGTCTGAACACTGAAGCTTTCTTT	CASSYPDRGLNTEAFF
-	TRBV12-3/TRBV12-4	many	TRBJ1-3	TGTGCCAGCAGCCCTGGACTAGACACCATATATTTT	CASSPGLDTIYF
-	TRBV12-3/TRBV12-4	-	TRBJ2-5	TGTGCCAGCAGTTGGAAAGGCAGCTTAGAAGAGACCCAGTACTTC	CASSWKGSLEETQYF
TRBD2	TRBV12-3/TRBV12-4	many	TRBJ2-7	TGTGCCAGCAGTTTTATAGCGGGAGGGGCCCCCTACGAGCAGTACTTC	CASSFIAGGAPYEQYF
-	TRBV24-1	many	TRBJ2-3	TGTGCCACCAGTGATGAGGACAAAAACACAGATACGCAGTATTTT	CATSDEDKNTDTQYF
-	TRBV27	many	TRBJ2-4	TGTGCCAGCAGTTTCGGGGGCTGGACCAAAAACATTCAGTACTTC	CASSFGGWTKNIQYF
TRBD2	TRBV7-9	many	TRBJ2-5	TGTGCCAGCAGCTTAGGGACTAGCGGGGGCCAAGAGACCCAGTACTTC	CASSLGTSGGQETQYF
TRBD2	TRBV5-1	-	TRBJ2-1	TGCGCCAGCAGCTTAAGGACTAGCGGGGGGGCAAGAAGTGAGCAGTTCTTC	CASSLRTSGGARSEQFF
-	TRBV4-1	many	TRBJ2-3	TGCGCCAGCAGCCGTTCCCGGGAAACCTATACGCAGTATTTT	CASSRSRETYTQYF
-	TRBV7-9	many	TRBJ2-1	TGTGCCAGCAGCTCCCCAGCAGTCTCCTACAATGAGCAGTTCTTC	CASSSPAVSYNEQFF
-	TRBV7-2	many	TRBJ1-3	TGTGCCAGCAGCCCGCAGGGACCCAGTGGAAACACCATATATTTT	CASSPQGPSGNTIYF
-	TRBV12-3/TRBV12-4	many	TRBJ1-6	TGTGCCAGCAGTATGACACGTCGTATGGCCCTCCACTTT	CASSMTRRMALHF
TRBD2	TRBV24-1	many	TRBJ2-1	TGTGCCACCAGTGATTTTAGCGGGTCGTACAATGAGCAGTTCTTC	CATSDFSGSYNEQFF
-	TRBV2	few	TRBJ2-7	TGTGCCAGCAGTGGCGATAGGGCCTACGAGCAGTACTTC	CASSGDRAYEQYF
TRBD1	TRBV12-3/TRBV12-4	many	TRBJ2-5	TGTGCCAGCAGTTACGGGACAGGGGGGGAGACCCAGTACTTC	CASSYGTGGETQYF
TRBD2	TRBV7-2	many	TRBJ2-1	TGTGCCAGCTCGGGGGGAGTGACCTACAATGAGCAGTTCTTC	CASSGGVTYNEQFF
-	TRBV9	many	TRBJ1-1	TGTGCCAGCAGCGTATCCATCGGGGCGAGCAACACTGAAGCTTTCTTT	CASSVSIGASNTEAFF
TRBD1	TRBV5-5	many	TRBJ1-5	TGTGCCAGCAGCTGGGGGACAGGGGGCAATCAGCCCCAGCATTTT	CASSWGTGGNQPQHF
TRBD1	TRBV6-2/TRBV6-3	many	TRBJ2-5	TGTGCCAGCAGTTACCCGGACAGGAGGATGGAAGAGACCCAGTACTTC	CASSYPDRRMEETQYF
-	TRBV4-3	many	TRBJ1-6	TGCGCCAGCAGCCCGAGCGGGTCAAATAATTCACCCCTCCACTTT	CASSPSGSNNSPLHF
-	TRBV4-2	few	TRBJ1-4	TGTGCCAGCAGCCACAGCGGGTCGGGCAGGCCCAATGAAAAACTGTTTTTT	CASSHSGSGRPNEKLFF
TRBD2	TRBV20-1	many	TRBJ2-7	TGCAGTGCTAGAGACGGGACTAGCGGTGACTTCGGCGAGCAGTACTTC	CSARDGTSGDFGEQYF
TRBD1	TRBV5-1	-	TRBJ1-1	TGCGCCAGCGCCGTACAGGGGAATACTGAAGCTTTCTTT	CASAVQGNTEAFF